The sequence of this TCR beta chain was determined in a study of CXCR3-negative and CXCR3-positive naive CD8 T cells. Study findings and constraints: Diversity was high in both naive subsets and much lower in memory cells. Both naive subsets, CXCR3-negative and CXCR3-positive, displayed similar TRBV-TRBJ usage, unlike memory cells.

5' RACE with UMI labels generated the TRB cDNA libraries. TCRdb reworked the 5' RACE reads into one entry per CDR3 protein, no DNA. The specimen's table records fewer than 60,000 distinct CDR3 sequences. Note on this clonotype: Its antigen remains unknown.

The sequenced sample was memory CD8+ T cells from blood. The receptor's source is a human donor in good health. Some clones in this sample may be carry-over from other donors' samples.

The CDR3 is CASSLTGDLGYTF. The V and J genes are TRBV7-2 and TRBJ1-2; the TCRdb D gene call, TRBD1, has no DNA to confirm it. The CDR3 extends over 13 amino acids. Germline V CDR1 and CDR2: SGHTA, FQGNSA.